This entry describes one TCR beta chain. Its antigen is undetermined. V was cut by 0 bases and J by 7 bases, with 10 bases left in between. Per germline, CDR1 MNHEY and CDR2 SVGAGI. CDR3 size: 13 residues. Time point defined: week 23, last vaccination. Vaccination used 300 ug of mutant IDH1 20-mer peptide per dose, with topical imiquimod. This entry belongs to a study of a mutant IDH1 vaccine in newly diagnosed glioma. At the level of the study: All eight of the vaccinations patients received fell in weeks 1, 3, 5, 7, 11, 15, 19 and 23. Before enrollment, patients got radiotherapy alone, temozolomide alone, or mostly the combination. Of the patients given treatment, around 60% were male and approximately 38% were female, and a mean age of around 41 years was recorded.

The table came from immunoSEQ multiplex PCR; TCRdb's copy has only in-frame clones and leaves some out. Counted here are around 80,000 clones, 85% occurring once; the ten biggest clones make up approximately 0.8%. The source is a woman aged 50 to 65 with glioma. The sample in question was PBMCs, obtained from a glioma patient whose treatment included an IDH1 peptide vaccine. The chain employs TRBV6-5 and TRBJ2-7; D tentatively reads TRBD1 or TRBD2 (6 bases each). CDR3 in amino acids: CASSYSEGVEQYF. CDR3 coding DNA: TGTGCCAGCAGTTACTCGGAGGGGGTGGAGCAGTACTTC.